This paragraph covers one T cell receptor beta chain sequence. The antigen is not known. Germline V gene lookup returns CDR1 MRHNA and CDR2 SNTAGT. The CDR3 loop spans 14 amino acids. The V gene end was trimmed by 2 bases and the J gene end by 9 bases; junction bases not matched to a gene: 4. The data were obtained in a study of graft-versus-host responses after intestinal transplantation. Study-level background: Recipients underwent multivisceral, liver-intestinal, or isolated intestinal transplants. Each recipient received anti-thymocyte globulin induction, then tacrolimus and steroids for two to three years.

Libraries were prepared by immunoSEQ multiplex PCR; TCRdb keeps only in-frame clonotypes and omits some of them. The data hold approximately 85,000 clones, with 85% to 95% observed a single time. Notes on the study in general: The study found high graft-versus-host to host-versus-graft clonal ratios in allografts of patients with graft-donor T cell macrochimerism. In recipient marrow, GvH clones were found, and some appeared first in ileum or blood.

The sample was unstimulated CD8+ T cells sorted from spleen or lymph node cells, taken before transplant. The receptor comes from a human donor who was the organ donor for an intestinal transplant. The chain carries TRBV6-4 and TRBJ2-1, with 10 bases matching TRBD2. As DNA, the CDR3 is TGTGCCAGCAGTGACCTAGCGGGAGTCAGTGAGCAGTTCTTC. As protein: CASSDLAGVSEQFF.